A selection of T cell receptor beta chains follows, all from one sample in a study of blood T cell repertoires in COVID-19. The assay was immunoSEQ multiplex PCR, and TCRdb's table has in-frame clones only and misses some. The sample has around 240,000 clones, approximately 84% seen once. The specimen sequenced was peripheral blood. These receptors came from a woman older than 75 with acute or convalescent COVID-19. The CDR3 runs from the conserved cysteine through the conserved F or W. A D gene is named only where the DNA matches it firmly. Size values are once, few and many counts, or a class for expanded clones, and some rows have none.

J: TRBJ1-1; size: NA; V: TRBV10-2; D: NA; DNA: TGCGCCAGCAGTGATACGGCCGGAGGGCCTGAAGCCTTCTTT; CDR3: CASSDTAGGPEAFF
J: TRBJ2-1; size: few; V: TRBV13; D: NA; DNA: TGTGCCAGCAGCGGTGGGCCCCTTTACCCAGATGAGCAGTTCTTC; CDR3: CASSGGPLYPDEQFF
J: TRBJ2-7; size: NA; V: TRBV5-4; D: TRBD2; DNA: TGTGCCAGCAGCACGGGGGGTGGGGCCTACGAGCAGTACTTC; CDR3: CASSTGGGAYEQYF
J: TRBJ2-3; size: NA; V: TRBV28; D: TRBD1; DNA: TGTGCCAGCAGCATACAGGGGGCAGATACGCAGTATTTT; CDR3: CASSIQGADTQYF
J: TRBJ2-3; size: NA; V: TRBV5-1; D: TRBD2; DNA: TGCGCCAGCAGCTTGAGCGGGAGTGGCACAGATACGCAGTATTTT; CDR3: CASSLSGSGTDTQYF
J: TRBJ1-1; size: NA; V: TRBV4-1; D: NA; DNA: TGCGCCAGCAGCCAAGACGAGGGGCGGGGGGACACTGAAGCTTTCTTT; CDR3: CASSQDEGRGDTEAFF
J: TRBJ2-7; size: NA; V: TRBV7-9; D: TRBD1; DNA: TGTGCCAGCAGCTTGACAGGGCGGCACGAGCAGTACTTC; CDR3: CASSLTGRHEQYF
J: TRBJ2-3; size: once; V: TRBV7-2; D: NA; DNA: TGTGCCAGCAAAAGGGGCGAAGGCACAGATACGCAGTATTTT; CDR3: CASKRGEGTDTQYF
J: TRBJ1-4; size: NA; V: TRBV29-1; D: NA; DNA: TGCAGCGTACCCGACGGAGCAACTAATGAAAAACTGTTTTTT; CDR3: CSVPDGATNEKLFF
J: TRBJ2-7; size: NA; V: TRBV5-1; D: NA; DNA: TGCGCCAGCAGCTTACCATACAGGGACTACGAGCAGTACTTC; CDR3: CASSLPYRDYEQYF
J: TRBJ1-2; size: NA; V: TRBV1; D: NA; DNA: TGCACCAGCAGCCAAGATCGCAGAGGGACAAAGGGCTATGGCTACACCTTC; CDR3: CTSSQDRRGTKGYGYTF
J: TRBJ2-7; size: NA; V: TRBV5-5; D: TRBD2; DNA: TGTGCCAGCAGGACTAGCGGCCCTGACGAGCAGTACTTC; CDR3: CASRTSGPDEQYF
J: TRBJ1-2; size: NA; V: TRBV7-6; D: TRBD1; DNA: TGTGCCAGCAGCTTAGGACAGGGGGCCCATGGCTACACCTTC; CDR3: CASSLGQGAHGYTF
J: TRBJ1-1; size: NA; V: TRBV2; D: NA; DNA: TGTGCCAGCAGTGATACCTCCCGGGGAGCTTTCTTT; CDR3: CASSDTSRGAFF
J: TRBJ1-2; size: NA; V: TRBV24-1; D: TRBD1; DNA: TGTGCCACCAGCAACAGGGGTGGTCCTGGCTACACCTTC; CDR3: CATSNRGGPGYTF
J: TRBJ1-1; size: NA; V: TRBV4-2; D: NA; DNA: TGTGCCAGCAGCCAACTCTTCGGTCGATCCGGGTTGACTGAAGCTTTCTTT; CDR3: CASSQLFGRSGLTEAFF
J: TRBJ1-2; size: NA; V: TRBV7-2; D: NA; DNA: TGTGCCAGCAGCTTAGAGTTACAGAGCTATGGCTACACCTTC; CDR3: CASSLELQSYGYTF
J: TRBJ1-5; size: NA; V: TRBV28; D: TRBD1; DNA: TGTGCCAGCAGTTTTGTGGCAGGGGGCCGTTACGGTCAGCCCCAGCATTTT; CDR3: CASSFVAGGRYGQPQHF
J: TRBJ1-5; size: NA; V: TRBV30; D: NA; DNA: TGTGCCTGGAGTGTTCGGGGAAATCAGCCCCAGCATTTT; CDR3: CAWSVRGNQPQHF
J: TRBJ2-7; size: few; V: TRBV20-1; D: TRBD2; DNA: TGCAGTGCCGGGACTACCGTCCAGGAGTACTTC; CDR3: CSAGTTVQEYF
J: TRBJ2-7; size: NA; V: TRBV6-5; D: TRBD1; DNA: TGTGCCAGCAGTTCGACAGGGTCTGGCTACGAGCAGTACTTC; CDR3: CASSSTGSGYEQYF
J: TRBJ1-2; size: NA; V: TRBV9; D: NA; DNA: TGTGCCAGCAGCTTCGAAGGTTCGGGGTCGCTTTTCTCTGGCTACACCTTC; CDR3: CASSFEGSGSLFSGYTF
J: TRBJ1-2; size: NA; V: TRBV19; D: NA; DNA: TGTGCCAGTCGCATCGGTGGGCAGGTAAATGGCTACACCTTC; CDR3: CASRIGGQVNGYTF
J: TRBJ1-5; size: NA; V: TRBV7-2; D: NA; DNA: TGTGCCAGCAGCTTACTCTCGGCAGGGGCGAATCAGCCCCAGCATTTT; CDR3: CASSLLSAGANQPQHF
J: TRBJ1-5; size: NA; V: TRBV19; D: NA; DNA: TGTGCCAGTAGTGTCCCGGGACACCGCAATCAGCCCCAGCATTTT; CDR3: CASSVPGHRNQPQHF
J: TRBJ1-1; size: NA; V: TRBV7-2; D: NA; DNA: TGTGCCAGCAGCGGGACGACAGGTGCCACTGAAGCTTTCTTT; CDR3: CASSGTTGATEAFF
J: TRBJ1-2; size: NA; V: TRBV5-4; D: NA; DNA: TGTGCCAGCAGCTTGGCAGCAGGGGCCACTAACTATGGCTACACCTTC; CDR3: CASSLAAGATNYGYTF
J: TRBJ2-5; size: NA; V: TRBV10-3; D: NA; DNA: TGTGCCATCAGGCGGGACGCCGAGGGGTCCCAGTACTTC; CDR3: CAIRRDAEGSQYF
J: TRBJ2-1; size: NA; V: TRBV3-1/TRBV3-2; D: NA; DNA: TGTGCCAGCAGCCCCAATACCACCTCCAACGGGGGGCATTACAATGAGCAGTTCTTC; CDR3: CASSPNTTSNGGHYNEQFF
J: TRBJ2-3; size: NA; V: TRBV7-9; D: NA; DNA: TGTGCCAGCAGCTTAGGTACAGGGGGGGTGGCAGATACGCAGTATTTT; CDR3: CASSLGTGGVADTQYF
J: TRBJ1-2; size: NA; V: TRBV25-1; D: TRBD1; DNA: TGTGCCAGCAGCATCACAGGGGTAGGTGGCTACACCTTC; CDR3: CASSITGVGGYTF
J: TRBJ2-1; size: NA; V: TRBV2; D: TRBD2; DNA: TGTGCCAGCAGTGCTCTCCTAGCGGGGTATGAGCAGTTCTTC; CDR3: CASSALLAGYEQFF
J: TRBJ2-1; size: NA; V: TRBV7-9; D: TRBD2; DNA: TGTGCCAGCAGCCCCAGGGCTAGCGGGGGCAATGAGCAGTTCTTC; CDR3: CASSPRASGGNEQFF
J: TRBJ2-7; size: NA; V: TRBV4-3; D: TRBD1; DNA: TGCGCCAGCAGCCAAGGCGCGACGGGACAGGGGGCCTACGAGCAGTACTTC; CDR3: CASSQGATGQGAYEQYF
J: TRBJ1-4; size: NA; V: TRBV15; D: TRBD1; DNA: TGTGCCACCAGCGGATTACCGGGACAGGGGGATGAAAAACTGTTTTTT; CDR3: CATSGLPGQGDEKLFF
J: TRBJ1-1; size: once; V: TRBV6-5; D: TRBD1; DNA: TGTGCCAGCAGTTACTCGGCCAGGGGGCTCACTGAAGCTTTCTTT; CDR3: CASSYSARGLTEAFF
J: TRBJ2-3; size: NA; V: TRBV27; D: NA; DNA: TGTGCCAGCAGTTTGACAGAACCAGATACGCAGTATTTT; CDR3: CASSLTEPDTQYF
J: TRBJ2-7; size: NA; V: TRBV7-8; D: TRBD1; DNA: TGTGCCAGCAGCCCAACCGGGACAGGTGCCCACGAGCAGTACTTC; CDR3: CASSPTGTGAHEQYF
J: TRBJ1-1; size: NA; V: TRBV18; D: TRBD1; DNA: TGTGCCAGCTCACCACTTGGGACAGGGATAAACACTGAAGCTTTCTTT; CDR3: CASSPLGTGINTEAFF
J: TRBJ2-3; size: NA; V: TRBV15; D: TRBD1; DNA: TGTGCCACCAGCAGCCGGGACAGGGGGACAGATACGCAGTATTTT; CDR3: CATSSRDRGTDTQYF
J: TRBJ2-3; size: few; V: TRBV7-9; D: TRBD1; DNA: TGTGCCAGCAGCTTTCCAGGACAGGGTGTGACAGATACGCAGTATTTT; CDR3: CASSFPGQGVTDTQYF
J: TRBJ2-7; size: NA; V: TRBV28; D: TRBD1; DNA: TGTGCCAGCAGTTTATTAGGTGGGGACAGCTACGAGCAGTACTTC; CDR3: CASSLLGGDSYEQYF
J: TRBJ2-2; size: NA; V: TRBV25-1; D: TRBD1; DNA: TGTGCCAGCAGGAGGAATCCCGGGACAGGGGACACCGGGGAGCTGTTTTTT; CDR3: CASRRNPGTGDTGELFF
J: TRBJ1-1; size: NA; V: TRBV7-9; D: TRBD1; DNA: TGTGCCAGCAAGACCGGGACAGGGGTCATGAACACTGAAGCTTTCTTT; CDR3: CASKTGTGVMNTEAFF
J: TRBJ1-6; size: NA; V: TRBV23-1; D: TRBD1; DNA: TGCGCCAGCAGAGACAGGGTTTGTAATTCACCCCTCCACTTT; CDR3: CASRDRVCNSPLHF